The 24 T cell receptor beta chains in this list originate from one sample, sequenced in a study of T cells in Graves' hyperthyroidism and ophthalmopathy. The investigators amplified TCR beta CDR3 regions from RNA transcripts. A set of HTBI primers served as the primers for a first-round RT-PCR of the TCR CDR3. TCRdb re-analysed the multiplex PCR reads in MiXCR, keeping a single row per CDR3 protein. The sample lists about 640,000 distinct CDR3 sequences, around 21% occurring once. What was sequenced was blood. All receptors come from a man aged 30 to 45 with Graves' ophthalmopathy.

The chain is built from TRBV24-1 and TRBJ2-2, with D hard to call. The CDR3 loop spans 12 amino acids. The V and J ends lost 3 bases and 4 bases respectively, with 2 bases between them. Per germline, CDR1 KGHDR and CDR2 SFDVKD. In nucleotides, the CDR3 is TGTGCCACCAGTGATAGCACCGGGGAGCTGTTTTTT. Its translation is CATSDSTGELFF.

The J gene is TRBJ1-2, the V gene TRBV30; no clear D. CDR3 length: 11 amino acids. The ends were cut back, 4 bases at V and 5 bases at J, with 8 bases in the middle. Germline assignment: CDR1 GTSNPN and CDR2 SVGIG (reference sequence). The CDR3 loop reads CAWIQRYGYTF. DNA for the CDR3: TGTGCCTGGATACAACGTTATGGCTACACCTTC.

This chain connects TRBV27 to TRBJ2-2; 10 bases align to TRBD2. The CDR3 length is 14 residues. Germline trimming cut 10 bases from V and 2 bases from J; bases unmatched to any gene: 4. Germline-derived CDR1 and CDR2 are MNHEY and SMNVEV (reference sequence). Here the CDR3 DNA reads TGTGCCACCCGGACTAGCGGAAACACCGGGGAGCTGTTTTTT. Translated: CATRTSGNTGELFF.

In the case of this clonotype: A junction end diverges from the germline sequence, so it may reflect a read error. CDR3 sequence reads: CASNKAAKAETQYF. The CDR3 DNA sequence: TGTGCCAGCAACAAAGCGGCCAAGGCAGAGACCCAGTACTTC. This chain links TRBV5-1 with TRBJ2-5, with D maybe TRBD2 (5 bases). The germline gives CDR1 SGHRS, CDR2 YFSETQ. The CDR3 has 14 residues.

The CDR3 region is CASSEAKTSGPSTDTQYF. The CDR3 DNA reads TGTGCCAGCAGTGAAGCAAAGACTAGCGGCCCTAGCACAGATACGCAGTATTTT. The genes are TRBV6-1 and TRBJ2-3, with TRBD2 matching over 9 bases. Germline V gives CDR1 MNHNS, CDR2 SASEGT. Trimming cost V 0 bases and J 0 bases; bases outside gene matches: 7. This CDR3 region has 18 residues.

This clonotype showed up just a few times. This chain uses TRBV9 with TRBJ2-3; 10 bases agree with TRBD2. Germline V gives CDR1 SGDLS, CDR2 YYNGEE. V was clipped by 4 bases and J by 0 bases; unmatched bases: 11. This CDR3 is 18 amino acids long. CDR3 in amino acids: CASSPSRELAGSTDTQYF. The CDR3 coding sequence is TGTGCCAGCAGCCCTAGCCGGGAACTAGCGGGAAGCACAGATACGCAGTATTTT. The entire variable domain, with the rest obtained from reference TRBV9 and TRBJ2-3, is as follows: DSGVTQTPKHLITATGQRVTLRCSPRSGDLSVYWYQQSLDQGLQFLIQYYNGEERAKGNILERFSAQQFPDLHSELNLSSLELGDSALYFCASSPSRELAGSTDTQYFGPGTRLTVL.

This rearrangement joins TRBV19 to TRBJ2-1; 15 bases align to TRBD2. This CDR3 comprises 17 residues. In germline, CDR1 is LNHDA, CDR2 SQIVND (reference sequence). Trimming removed 0 bases from V and 6 bases from J; junction bases left unmatched: 3. CDR3 bases: TGTGCCAGTAGTATAGAGGGACTAGCGGGAGGTCCCAATGAGCAGTTCTTC. Protein product: CASSIEGLAGGPNEQFF.

This clonotype appeared many times. The J gene is TRBJ2-7, the V gene TRBV28; D may correspond to TRBD1 or TRBD2 (5 bases each). Germline values: CDR1 MDHEN, CDR2 SYDVKM. The CDR3 is made up of 14 amino acids. V was clipped by 1 base and J by 3 bases, with 10 bases between them. The CDR3 sequence: CASSLSGRLYEQYF. The DNA of the CDR3 is TGTGCCAGCAGTTTATCGGGACGGCTCTACGAGCAGTACTTC.

The V gene is TRBV4-3, the J gene TRBJ2-2, with D tentatively TRBD1 (6 bases). The CDR3 contains 14 residues. Germline CDR1 is LGHNA and CDR2 is YSLEER. V lost 4 bases and J lost 4, with 10 bases in between. The CDR3 here is CASSPGVSTGELFF. DNA for the CDR3: TGCGCCAGCAGCCCAGGGGTTAGCACCGGGGAGCTGTTTTTT.

At least ten counts were recorded for this clonotype. This chain uses TRBV2 with TRBJ1-1; TRBD1 matches at 7 bases. This CDR3 comprises 15 residues. Unmatched junction bases numbered 11, after V lost 6 bases and J lost 4 bases. In germline, CDR1 is SNHLY, CDR2 FYNNEI. CDR3 sequence (DNA): TGTGCCAGCAGACTCGAGACAGGGATCGGCACTGAAGCTTTCTTT. It encodes CASRLETGIGTEAFF.

This chain uses TRBV27 with TRBJ1-5, with a possible D match to TRBD1 (5 bases). In germline, CDR1 is MNHEY, CDR2 SMNVEV (reference sequence). V was cut by 0 bases and J by 3 bases, with 18 bases left in between. The CDR3 contains 18 residues. CDR3 bases: TGTGCCAGCAGTTTATCAGCTCCGGGACTAAAACTCAATCAGCCCCAGCATTTT. Its protein product is CASSLSAPGLKLNQPQHF.

The J gene is TRBJ2-7, the V gene TRBV25-1; D perhaps matches TRBD2 (5 bases). The V gene's germline CDR1 is MGHDK and CDR2 SYGVNS. CDR3 length: 13 amino acids. Trimming cost V 2 bases and J 6 bases, with 11 bases left between them. The CDR3 spells CASSEVVRGEQYF. In nucleotides, the CDR3 is TGTGCCAGCAGTGAAGTCGTCCGGGGCGAGCAGTACTTC.

This clonotype was recorded many times. The rearrangement links TRBV2 to TRBJ2-5; 11 bases map to TRBD2. This CDR3 has 15 residues. CDR1 SNHLY and CDR2 FYNNEI come from the germline V gene. Trimming removed 7 bases from V and 2 bases from J; junction bases left unmatched: 6. This chain's CDR3 is CASTGVAGGQETQYF. The CDR3, as DNA: TGTGCCAGCACCGGGGTAGCGGGAGGGCAAGAGACCCAGTACTTC.

This chain connects TRBV6-5 to TRBJ1-5; 11 nucleotides agree with TRBD1. Trimming at V came to 0 bases and at J to 6 bases, leaving 7 bases not matched to a gene. The length of the CDR3 is 17 residues. The germline CDR1 and CDR2 sequences are MNHEY and SVGAGI. The CDR3 loop is CASSYSSRDRGFQPQHF. The CDR3 nucleotides are TGTGCCAGCAGTTACTCGTCAAGGGACAGGGGGTTTCAGCCCCAGCATTTT.

This clonotype has a single count. This chain joins TRBV28 and TRBJ1-2, with 8 bases fitting TRBD1. The CDR3 is 13 amino acids. V lost 6 bases and J lost 9; bases outside the gene matches: 9. Germline CDR1 MDHEN, CDR2 SYDVKM. Here the CDR3 DNA reads TGTGCCAGCAGCCCCGGACAGGGTATTCGCTACACCTTC. As protein: CASSPGQGIRYTF.

Turning to this clonotype: The germline gene is not matched at one end of the junction; a read error may be the cause. The chain employs TRBV7-9 and TRBJ2-1; D is ambiguous. CDR3 length: 14 amino acids. CDR1 is SEHNR, CDR2 FQNEAQ, per germline (reference sequence). This CDR3 reads CASGLVGGFNEQFF. As DNA, the CDR3 is TGTGCCAGCGGCTTAGTAGGTGGGTTCAATGAGCAGTTCTTC.

V usage is TRBV12-3 or TRBV12-4 and J usage is TRBJ1-5; D gene ambiguous. The CDR3 extends over 16 amino acids. V lost 3 bases and J lost 3, with 15 bases in between. The CDR3 DNA reads TGTGCCAGCAGTTTCGGGCGGAGCAATTCCAATCAGCCCCAGCATTTT. It yields the protein CASSFGRSNSNQPQHF.

The rearrangement uses TRBV14 and TRBJ1-5; no clear D gene. Looked up from germline, CDR1 is SGHDN and CDR2 is FVKESK. CDR3 size: 14 residues. Trimming removed 1 base from V and 6 bases from J, with 10 bases in between. The CDR3, as DNA: TGTGCCAGCAGCCAAGGGGGTCGGGGTCAGCCCCAGCATTTT. Encoded protein: CASSQGGRGQPQHF.

This chain connects TRBV6-2 or TRBV6-3 to TRBJ2-4; the match to TRBD1 covers 7 bases. The junction had 2 bases not matched to a gene; V was cut back by 6 bases and J by 9 bases. Germline CDR1 and CDR2: MNHEY and SVGEGT. This CDR3 is built from 11 residues. The CDR3 is CASRDRVIQYF. The CDR3 DNA sequence: TGTGCCAGCAGAGACAGGGTCATTCAGTACTTC.

This clonotype was seen at least ten times. The genes are TRBV20-1 and TRBJ2-1; D unclear. The germline gives CDR1 DFQATT, CDR2 SNEGSKA (reference sequence). V was cut by 3 bases and J by 5 bases, with 2 bases left in between. CDR3 length: 10 residues. The CDR3 nucleotides are TGCAGTGCTAGGGACAATGAGCAGTTCTTC. It yields the protein CSARDNEQFF.

This clonotype was counted ten times or more. CDR3 nucleotide sequence: TGTGCCTGGACCCCTCCGGACAGATATGGCTACACCTTC. It encodes CAWTPPDRYGYTF. V is TRBV30 and J is TRBJ1-2; D possibly corresponds to TRBD1 (6 bases). V lost 4 bases and J 5 bases, leaving 14 bases between the germline ends. CDR1 is GTSNPN and CDR2 is SVGIG in the germline V gene (reference sequence). This CDR3 spans 13 amino acids.

This clonotype was seen more than once but under ten times. The J gene is TRBJ2-7, the V gene TRBV10-3; D possibly corresponds to TRBD1 (5 bases). The CDR3 sequence is 13 residues long. Germline lookup yields CDR1 ENHRY and CDR2 SYGVKD. Trimming shortened V by 9 bases and J by 5 bases, and 17 bases separated the two germline ends. CDR3 sequence reads: CAIGSQGSDEQYF. The CDR3 coding sequence is TGTGCCATTGGCTCTCAGGGTTCGGACGAGCAGTACTTC.

The CDR3 spells CASSGLFATNEKLFF. As DNA, the CDR3 is TGTGCCAGCAGTGGTTTATTCGCAACTAATGAAAAACTGTTTTTT. The V call is TRBV6-1, the J call TRBJ1-4; D remains unclear. The CDR3 loop spans 15 amino acids. Germline V CDR1 and CDR2: MNHNS, SASEGT. The ends were cut back, 4 bases at V and 0 bases at J, with 9 bases in the middle.

The gene calls are TRBV6-1 and TRBJ2-5; 8 nucleotides agree with TRBD2. CDR1 MNHNS and CDR2 SASEGT come from the germline V gene. The CDR3 consists of 15 residues. Losses at the gene ends were 5 bases for V and 4 bases for J; bases not matched to a gene: 9. The CDR3 sequence is CASSYFTGGGETQYF. Here the CDR3 DNA reads TGTGCCAGCAGTTACTTTACGGGGGGGGGAGAGACCCAGTACTTC.